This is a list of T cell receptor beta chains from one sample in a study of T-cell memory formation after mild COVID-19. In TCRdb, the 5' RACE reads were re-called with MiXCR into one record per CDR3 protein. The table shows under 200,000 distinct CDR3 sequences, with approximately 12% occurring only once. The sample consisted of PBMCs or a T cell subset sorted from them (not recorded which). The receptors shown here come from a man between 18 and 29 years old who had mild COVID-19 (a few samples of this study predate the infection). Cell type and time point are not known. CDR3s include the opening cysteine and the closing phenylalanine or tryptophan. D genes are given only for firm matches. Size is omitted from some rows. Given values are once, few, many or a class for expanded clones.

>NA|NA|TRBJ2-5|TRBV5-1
TGCGCCAGCACGCCGGTCACCTCCCCCACAGAGACCCAGTACTTC
CASTPVTSPTETQYF
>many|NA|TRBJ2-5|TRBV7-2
TGTGCCAGCAGCCCCCCGGGGGGCGGGGGACAAGAGACCCAGTACTTC
CASSPPGGGGQETQYF
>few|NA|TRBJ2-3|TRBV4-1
TGCGCCAGCAGCCAGGGACAACTCCTCGGCACAGATACGCAGTATTTT
CASSQGQLLGTDTQYF
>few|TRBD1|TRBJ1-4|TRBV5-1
TGCGCCAGCAGCTCTCGACAGGGGAGCGAAAAACTGTTTTTT
CASSSRQGSEKLFF
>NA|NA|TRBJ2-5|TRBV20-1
TGCAGTGCTAGAGGTTGGGGAGGTTGGGCTCAAGAGACCCAGTACTTC
CSARGWGGWAQETQYF
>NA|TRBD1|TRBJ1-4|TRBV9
TGTGCCAGCAGCTTCCAGGGGGCGGTTAGTGAAAAACTGTTTTTT
CASSFQGAVSEKLFF
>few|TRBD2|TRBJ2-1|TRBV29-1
TGCAGCATACCACCTCCGGGACTAGCGACTTACAATGAGCAGTTCTTC
CSIPPPGLATYNEQFF
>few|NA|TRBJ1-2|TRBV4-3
TGCGCCAGCAGCCAAGATGCAGGGTCGACCTATGGCTACACCTTC
CASSQDAGSTYGYTF
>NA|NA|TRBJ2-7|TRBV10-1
TGCGCCAGCAGCGGTCCGGCCGAGCAGTACTTC
CASSGPAEQYF
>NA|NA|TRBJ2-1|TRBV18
TGTGCCAGCTCACCACCCGCCAGGGAGAGGTACAATGAGCAGTTCTTC
CASSPPARERYNEQFF
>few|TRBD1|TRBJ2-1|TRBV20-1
TGCAGTGCTCCCGGGACAGGGGGCAATGAGCAGTTCTTC
CSAPGTGGNEQFF
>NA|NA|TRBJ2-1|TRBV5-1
TGCGCCAGCAGCTTGGTTGCGGGGATGGACGGGAATGAGCAGTTCTTC
CASSLVAGMDGNEQFF
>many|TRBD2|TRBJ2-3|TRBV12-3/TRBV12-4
TGTGCCAGCAGCCTTGGGCCTAGCGGTTCCACAGATACGCAGTATTTT
CASSLGPSGSTDTQYF
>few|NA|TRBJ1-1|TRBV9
TGTGCCAGCAGCGTAGATGGGCAGATGAACACTGAAGCTTTCTTT
CASSVDGQMNTEAFF
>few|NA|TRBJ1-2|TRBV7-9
TGTGCCAGCAGGATGTCGGGGGGCTTTGGCTACACCTTC
CASRMSGGFGYTF
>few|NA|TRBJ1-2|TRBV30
TGTGCCTGGAGTGACCTCAACTATGGCTACACCTTC
CAWSDLNYGYTF
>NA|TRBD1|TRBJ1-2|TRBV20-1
TGCAGTGCTCCCCTCGGGACAGGGGTCGGCTACACCTTC
CSAPLGTGVGYTF
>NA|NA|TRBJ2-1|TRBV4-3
TGCGCCAGCAGCCAAGATCGGCGGGGAGAGCAGTTCTTC
CASSQDRRGEQFF
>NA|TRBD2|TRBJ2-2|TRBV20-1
TGCAGTGCACCTAGCGGGGGCAACACCGGGGAGCTGTTTTTT
CSAPSGGNTGELFF
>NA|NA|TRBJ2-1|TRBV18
TGTGCCAGCTCACCCTCTCAGGGGATCAATGAGCAGTTCTTC
CASSPSQGINEQFF
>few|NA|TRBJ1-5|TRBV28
TGTGCCAGCAGTAATGGGTGGGGCAATCAGCCCCAGCATTTT
CASSNGWGNQPQHF
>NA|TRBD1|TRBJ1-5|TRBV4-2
TGTGCCAGCAGCCATTTGACAGGGTACCATCAGCCCCAGCATTTT
CASSHLTGYHQPQHF
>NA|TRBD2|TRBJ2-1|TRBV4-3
TGCGCCAGCAGCCAGCGTGCGGGGGGGGGGAGTTACAATGAGCAGTTCTTC
CASSQRAGGGSYNEQFF
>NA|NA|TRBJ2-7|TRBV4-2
TGTGCCAGCAGCCAATCGGGGTTCTACGAGCAGTACTTC
CASSQSGFYEQYF
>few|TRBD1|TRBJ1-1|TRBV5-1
TGCGCCAGCAGCGTGAGGGACAGGGGGAACACTGAAGCTTTCTTT
CASSVRDRGNTEAFF
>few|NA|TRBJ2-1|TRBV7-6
TGTGCCAGCAACAACATGGGGGGCTGGAACAATGAGCAGTTCTTC
CASNNMGGWNNEQFF
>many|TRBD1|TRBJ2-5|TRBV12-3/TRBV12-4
TGTGCCAGCAGTCCCCGACAGGGGGCATTCGAGACCCAGTACTTC
CASSPRQGAFETQYF
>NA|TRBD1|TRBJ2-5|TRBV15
TGTGCCACCAGCAGACGTCCGGGACAGGGGTGGGAGACCCAGTACTTC
CATSRRPGQGWETQYF
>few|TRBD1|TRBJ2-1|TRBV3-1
TGTGCCAGCAGCCAAGAAGGTCCTCCCCGGACAGGGAAGGATAATGAGCAGTTCTTC
CASSQEGPPRTGKDNEQFF
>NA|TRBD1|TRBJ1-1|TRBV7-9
TGTGCCAGCAGCCTAGACAGGGTTCGGATGAACACTGAAGCTTTCTTT
CASSLDRVRMNTEAFF
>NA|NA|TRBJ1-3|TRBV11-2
TGTGCCAGCAATCAAAGAGGTGCAAGCAGGATATATTTT
CASNQRGASRIYF
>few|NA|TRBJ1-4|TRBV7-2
TGTGCCAGCAGCAGGCCAGAGAATAATGAAAAACTGTTTTTT
CASSRPENNEKLFF
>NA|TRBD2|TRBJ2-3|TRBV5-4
TGTGCCAGCAGCTTGGGTGACGGGGGGGGAGGCACGCAGTATTTT
CASSLGDGGGGTQYF
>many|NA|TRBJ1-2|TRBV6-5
TGTGCCGCGGGCAACTATGGCTACACCTTC
CAAGNYGYTF
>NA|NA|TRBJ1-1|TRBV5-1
TGCGCCAGCAGCTTGGGGACAGCCGGTGAAGCTTTCTTT
CASSLGTAGEAFF
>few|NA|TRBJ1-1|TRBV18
TGTGCCAGCTCACCTTCGCTTTTCACTGAAGCTTTCTTT
CASSPSLFTEAFF
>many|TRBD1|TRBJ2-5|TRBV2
TGTGCCAGCAGTGAGCTTACCAGGGGGCTGCCCCAGTACTTC
CASSELTRGLPQYF
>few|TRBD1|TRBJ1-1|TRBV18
TGTGCCAGCTCACTCGTCGGGACAGTGAACACTGAAGCTTTCTTT
CASSLVGTVNTEAFF
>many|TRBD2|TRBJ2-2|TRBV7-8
TGTGCCAGCAGCGGTAGCGGGGGGGCCGAAACCGGGGAGCTGTTTTTT
CASSGSGGAETGELFF
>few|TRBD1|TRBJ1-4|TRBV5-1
TGCGCCAGCAGCTTGGCCGACAGGGTCCTAACTAATGAAAAACTGTTTTTT
CASSLADRVLTNEKLFF
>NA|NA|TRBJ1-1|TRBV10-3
TGTGCCATCAGTGAGCAGAATATAGCTGAAGCTTTCTTT
CAISEQNIAEAFF
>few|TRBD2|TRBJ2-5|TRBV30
TGTGCCTCTTTCCTTCGGGGGGGTCAAGAGACCCAGTACTTC
CASFLRGGQETQYF
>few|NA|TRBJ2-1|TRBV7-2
TGTGCCAGCAGCTTACGTAGATACAATGAGCAGTTCTTC
CASSLRRYNEQFF
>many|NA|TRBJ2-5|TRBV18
TGTGCCAGCTCACCAGGGAGCGAGACCCAGTACTTC
CASSPGSETQYF
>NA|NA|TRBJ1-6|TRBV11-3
TGTGCCAGCAGCTTAAATACCGATTCACCCCTCCACTTT
CASSLNTDSPLHF
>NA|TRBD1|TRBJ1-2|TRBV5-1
TGCGCCAGCAGCGCCCTACCGTCAGAGGGACAGGGATGGTATGGCTACACCTTC
CASSALPSEGQGWYGYTF
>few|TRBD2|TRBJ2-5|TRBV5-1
TGCGCCAGCAGCCGAACCGGGGTCGCGGGGGGCCAAGAGACCCAGTACTTC
CASSRTGVAGGQETQYF
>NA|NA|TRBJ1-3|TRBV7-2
TGTGCCAGCAGCTGGAGCTCTGGAAACACCATATATTTT
CASSWSSGNTIYF
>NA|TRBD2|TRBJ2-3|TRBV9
TGTGCCAGCAGTGACCTACTAGCGGGGCCAGATACGCAGTATTTT
CASSDLLAGPDTQYF
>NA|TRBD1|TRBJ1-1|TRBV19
TGTGCCAGTAGATCGGATGGGACAGGCCAAGCTTTCTTT
CASRSDGTGQAFF
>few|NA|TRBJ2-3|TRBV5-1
TGCGCCAGCAGCTTGGTACTCGACACAGATACGCAGTATTTT
CASSLVLDTDTQYF
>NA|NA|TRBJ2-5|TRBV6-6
TGTGCCAGCAGCCAACAAGAGGAGACCCAGTACTTC
CASSQQEETQYF
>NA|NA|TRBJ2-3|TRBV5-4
TGTGCCAGCACCCAAGACGGCTGGAGCACAGATACGCAGTATTTT
CASTQDGWSTDTQYF